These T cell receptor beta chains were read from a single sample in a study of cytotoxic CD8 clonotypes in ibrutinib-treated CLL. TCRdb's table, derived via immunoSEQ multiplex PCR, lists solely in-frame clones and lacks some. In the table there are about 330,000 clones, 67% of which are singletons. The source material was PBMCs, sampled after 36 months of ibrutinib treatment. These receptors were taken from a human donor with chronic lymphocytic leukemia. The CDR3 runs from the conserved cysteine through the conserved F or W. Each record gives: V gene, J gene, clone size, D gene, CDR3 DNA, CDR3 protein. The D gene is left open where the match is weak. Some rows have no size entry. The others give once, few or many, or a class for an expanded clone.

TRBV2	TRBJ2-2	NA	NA	TGTGCCAGCACGTCCAGGACAGCGAACACCGGGGAGCTGTTTTTT	CASTSRTANTGELFF
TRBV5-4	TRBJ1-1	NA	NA	TGTGCCAGCAGCCCAGGGCTTGACACTGAAGCTTTCTTT	CASSPGLDTEAFF
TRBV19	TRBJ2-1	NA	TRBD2	TGTGCCAGTAGTATATTCGCCGCGGGGGGCCACAATGAGCAGTTCTTC	CASSIFAAGGHNEQFF
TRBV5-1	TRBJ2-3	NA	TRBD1	TGCGCCAGCCGGAAGACCTTGCTCGACAGGGAAGAGCAGTATTTT	CASRKTLLDREEQYF
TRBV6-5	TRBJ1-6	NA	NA	TGTGCCAGCGTAGGGAATTCACCCCTCCACTTT	CASVGNSPLHF
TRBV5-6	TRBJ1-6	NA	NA	TGTGCCAGCAGCTTGGCCCCCAGATGGGGGGGTTCACCCCTCCACTTT	CASSLAPRWGGSPLHF
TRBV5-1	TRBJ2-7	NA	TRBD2	TGCGCCAGCAGCTTCCTATTAGCGGGAGCCCCCGAGCAGTACTTC	CASSFLLAGAPEQYF
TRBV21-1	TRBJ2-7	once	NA	TGTGCCAGCAGCAAAAGACCCCCCCGGACAGCGACCTACGAGCAGTACTTC	CASSKRPPRTATYEQYF
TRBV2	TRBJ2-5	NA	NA	TGTGCCAGCAGTGAAACGGCGGGGCGGTACTTC	CASSETAGRYF
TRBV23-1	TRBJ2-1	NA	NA	TGCGCCAGCAGTCAATCCCAGGGATCCCACGACGTGCACAATGAGCAGTTCTTC	CASSQSQGSHDVHNEQFF
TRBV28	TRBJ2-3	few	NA	TGTGCCAGCAGCCCGACTAGGGATGGGGATACGCAGTATTTT	CASSPTRDGDTQYF
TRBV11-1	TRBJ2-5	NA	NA	TGTGCCAGCAGCTTAGAAAAGGGGCGCTTCCAAGAGACCCAGTACTTC	CASSLEKGRFQETQYF
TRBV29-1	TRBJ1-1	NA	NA	TGCAGCGTTGACGACTGGGGAGGCGTGAACACTGAAGCTTTCTTT	CSVDDWGGVNTEAFF
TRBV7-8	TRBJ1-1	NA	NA	TGTGCCAGCAGCTTAGCCGGGTCGGCTGAAGCTTTCTTT	CASSLAGSAEAFF
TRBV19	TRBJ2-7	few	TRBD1	TGTGCCAGTAGTACAGATGGACAGGCCTACGAGCAGTACTTC	CASSTDGQAYEQYF
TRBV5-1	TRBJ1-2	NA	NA	TGCGCCAGCAGCTTGGATCAGACTAACTATGGCTACACCTTC	CASSLDQTNYGYTF
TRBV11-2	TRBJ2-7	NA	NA	TGTGCCAGCAGCTCAGGGGCGGGATCAGACTTC	CASSSGAGSDF
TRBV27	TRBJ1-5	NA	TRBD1	TGTGCCAGCAGTCAACAGGGGGCGGACAATCAGCCCCAGCATTTT	CASSQQGADNQPQHF
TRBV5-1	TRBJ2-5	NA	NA	TGCGCCAGCAGCTTGGTTCGGGGTGGCGGAGAGACCCAGTACTTC	CASSLVRGGGETQYF
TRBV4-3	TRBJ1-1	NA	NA	TGCGCCAGCAGCCAGGACAGTTTGAACACTGAAGCTTTCTTT	CASSQDSLNTEAFF
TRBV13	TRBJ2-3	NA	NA	TGTGCCAGCAGCCCCCGGGGAGGCGGGGTCAGAGATACGCAGTATTTT	CASSPRGGGVRDTQYF
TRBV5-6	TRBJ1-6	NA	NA	TGTGCCAGCAGCTTGGAACACCGGACAGCCTATAATTCACCCCTCCACTTT	CASSLEHRTAYNSPLHF
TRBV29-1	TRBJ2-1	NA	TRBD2	TGCAGCGCCCCAGCGGGAGGCCCGGATGAGCAGTTCTTC	CSAPAGGPDEQFF
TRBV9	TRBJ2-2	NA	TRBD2	TGTGCCAGCAGCCCCCCCGGGCGGGAGGGAAACACCGGGGAGCTGTTTTTT	CASSPPGREGNTGELFF
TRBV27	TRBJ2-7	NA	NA	TGTGCCAGCAGTCTCCGGGACGGACACTACGAGCAGTACTTC	CASSLRDGHYEQYF
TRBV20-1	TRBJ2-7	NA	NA	TGCAGTGCTGGAGGGGTGACGGAGCAGTACTTC	CSAGGVTEQYF
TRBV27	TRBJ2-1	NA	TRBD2	TGTGCCAGCAGTTCTAAAGCCGGGACTAGCGGGAGAAGCGATGAGCAGTTCTTC	CASSSKAGTSGRSDEQFF
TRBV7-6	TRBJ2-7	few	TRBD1	TGTGCCAGCAGCCGACAGGGAACCCACGAGCAGTACTTC	CASSRQGTHEQYF
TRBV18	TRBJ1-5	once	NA	TGTGCCAGCTCACCCGCCGGGGGGAATCAGCCCCAGCATTTT	CASSPAGGNQPQHF
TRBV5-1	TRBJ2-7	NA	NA	TGCGCCAGCAGCTTAGGGGGGAGTGGCTCCTACGAGCAGTACTTC	CASSLGGSGSYEQYF
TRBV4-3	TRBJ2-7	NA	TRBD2	TGCGCCAGCAGCCAAACCCTCCCGGGACTAGCGGGAGACGAGCAGTACTTC	CASSQTLPGLAGDEQYF
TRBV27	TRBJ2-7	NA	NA	TGTGCCAGCAGTTTAGGGGGAAGGGACGAGCAGTACTTC	CASSLGGRDEQYF
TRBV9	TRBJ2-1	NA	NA	TGTGCCAGCAGCGTAGCCGGGAGGACAGGCCCCTACAATGAGCAGTTCTTC	CASSVAGRTGPYNEQFF
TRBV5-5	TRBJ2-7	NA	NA	TGTGCCAGCAGCCCAAGAGAGACAGCCATCTACGAGCAGTACTTC	CASSPRETAIYEQYF
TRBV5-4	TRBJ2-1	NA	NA	TGTGCCAGCAGCTTGGGTTCGGGGGCGGATGAGCAGTTCTTC	CASSLGSGADEQFF
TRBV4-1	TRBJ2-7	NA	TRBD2	TGCGCCAGCAGCCGCACAGCGGGGAGGCCCATCCACGAGCAGTACTTC	CASSRTAGRPIHEQYF
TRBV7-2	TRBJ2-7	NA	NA	TGTGCCAGCAGCTTGGCCCCCGGGAACGAGCAGTACTTC	CASSLAPGNEQYF
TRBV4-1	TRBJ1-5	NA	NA	TGCGCCAGCAGCCAAGTGAGTCGGGGGGATCAGCCCCAGCATTTT	CASSQVSRGDQPQHF
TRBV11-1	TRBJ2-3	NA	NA	TGTGCCAGCAGCTCTAGACAGGCGGGCACAGATACGCAGTATTTT	CASSSRQAGTDTQYF
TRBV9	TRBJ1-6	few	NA	TGTGCCAGCAGCGCCTCAAATAATTCACCCCTCCACTTT	CASSASNNSPLHF
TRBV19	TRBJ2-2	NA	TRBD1	TGTGCCAGTACCCCGACAGGGGATACCGGGGAGCTGTTTTTT	CASTPTGDTGELFF
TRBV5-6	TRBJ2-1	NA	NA	TGTGCCAGCAGCTTGGGAGGCTACAATGAGCAGTTCTTC	CASSLGGYNEQFF
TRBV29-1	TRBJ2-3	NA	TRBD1	TGCAGCGTTGACGGGGACAGGGGGGGCACAGATACGCAGTATTTT	CSVDGDRGGTDTQYF
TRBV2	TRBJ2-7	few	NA	TGTGCCAGCAAAGGGGGGGTATACGAGCAGTACTTC	CASKGGVYEQYF
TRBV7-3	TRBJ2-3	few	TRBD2	TGTGCCAGCAGTTTAGCGGGACCTAGCACAGATACGCAGTATTTT	CASSLAGPSTDTQYF
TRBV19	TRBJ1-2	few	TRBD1	TGTGCCAGTATGGGGGACAGCATCTATGGCTACACCTTC	CASMGDSIYGYTF
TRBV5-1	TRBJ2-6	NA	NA	TGCGCCAGCAGCTCCCAGGGCTCTGGGGCCAACGTCCTGACTTTC	CASSSQGSGANVLTF
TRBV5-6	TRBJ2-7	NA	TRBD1	TGTGCCAGCAGCTTCGGGACAGGGTATGACGAGCAGTACTTC	CASSFGTGYDEQYF
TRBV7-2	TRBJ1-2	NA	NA	TGTGCCAGCAGCTTAGACTGGGACAACTATGGCTACACCTTC	CASSLDWDNYGYTF
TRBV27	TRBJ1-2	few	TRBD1	TGTGCCAGCAGGCCGGGGACAGGTTCTGGCTACACCTTC	CASRPGTGSGYTF
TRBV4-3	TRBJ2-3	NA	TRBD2	TGCGCCAGCAGCCAAGATGGGGGACTAGCGCCGGATACGCAGTATTTT	CASSQDGGLAPDTQYF
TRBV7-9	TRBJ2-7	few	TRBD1	TGTGCCAGCAGCAAGGGGGACAGGGGGCACTACGAGCAGTACTTC	CASSKGDRGHYEQYF
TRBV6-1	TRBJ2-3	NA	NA	TGTGCCAGCAGTGAAGCACTCAGGGTCCAGACAGATACGCAGTATTTT	CASSEALRVQTDTQYF